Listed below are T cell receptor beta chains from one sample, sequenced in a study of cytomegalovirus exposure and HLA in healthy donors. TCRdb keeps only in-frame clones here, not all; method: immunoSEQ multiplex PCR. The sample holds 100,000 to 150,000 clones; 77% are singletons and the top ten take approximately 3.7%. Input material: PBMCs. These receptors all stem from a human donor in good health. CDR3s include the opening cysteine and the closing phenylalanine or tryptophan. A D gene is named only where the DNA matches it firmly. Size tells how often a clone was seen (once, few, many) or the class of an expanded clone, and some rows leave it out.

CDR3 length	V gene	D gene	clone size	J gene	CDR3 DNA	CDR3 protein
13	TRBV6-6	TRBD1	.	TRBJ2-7	TGTGCCAGCAGGACAGGGGGGGATTACGAGCAGTACTTC	CASRTGGDYEQYF
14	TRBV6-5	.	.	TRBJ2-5	TGTGCCAGCAGCCTCGGGATTCTCCAAGAGACCCAGTACTTC	CASSLGILQETQYF
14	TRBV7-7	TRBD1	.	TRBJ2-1	TGTGCTAGCAGCTTCCGGGACAGGGACAATGAGCAGTTCTTC	CASSFRDRDNEQFF
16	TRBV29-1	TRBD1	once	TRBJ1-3	TGCAGCGTTCAGGATCCGACAGGGGAATCTGGAAACACCATATATTTT	CSVQDPTGESGNTIYF
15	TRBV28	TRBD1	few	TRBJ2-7	TGTGCCAGCAGTCCCGGACAGGTAGGGACCTACGAGCAGTACTTC	CASSPGQVGTYEQYF
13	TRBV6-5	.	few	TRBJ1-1	TGTGCCACCAAGGGAGGATTGGACACTGAAGCTTTCTTT	CATKGGLDTEAFF
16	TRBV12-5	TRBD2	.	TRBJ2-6	TGTGCTAGTGGTTTGCTCGGGAGGGCTGGGGCCAACGTCCTGACTTTC	CASGLLGRAGANVLTF
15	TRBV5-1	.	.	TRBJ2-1	TGCGCCAGCAGCTCGAGATCGAGCTCCTACAATGAGCAGTTCTTC	CASSSRSSSYNEQFF
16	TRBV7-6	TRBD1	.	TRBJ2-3	TGTGCCAGCAGCTTAGGGACAGGGGGCGCTGGGGATACGCAGTATTTT	CASSLGTGGAGDTQYF
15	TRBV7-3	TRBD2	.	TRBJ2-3	TGTGCCAGCAGCTCTGGACTAGGTCACACAGATACGCAGTATTTT	CASSSGLGHTDTQYF
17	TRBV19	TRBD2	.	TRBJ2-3	TGTGCCAGTAGTCGGACAGAGAGCGGGAGGGCCCAAGATACGCAGTATTTT	CASSRTESGRAQDTQYF
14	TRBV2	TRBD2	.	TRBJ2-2	TGTGCCAGCAATAGCGGGATACAGACCGGGGAGCTGTTTTTT	CASNSGIQTGELFF
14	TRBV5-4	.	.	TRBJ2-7	TGTGCCAGCAGCTTTCGTAGTCTTCTGGGCGAGCAGTACTTC	CASSFRSLLGEQYF
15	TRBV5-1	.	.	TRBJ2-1	TGCGCCAGCAGCTTGGCCTGGGGAGCGGACAATGAGCAGTTCTTC	CASSLAWGADNEQFF
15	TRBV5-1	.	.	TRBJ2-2	TGCGCCAGCAGCTTGGCCGTTAGGAGCACCGGGGAGCTGTTTTTT	CASSLAVRSTGELFF
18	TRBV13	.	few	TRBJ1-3	TGTGCCAGCAGCTTAAGCCGTTTGGACTCAAGCTCTGGAAACACCATATATTTT	CASSLSRLDSSSGNTIYF
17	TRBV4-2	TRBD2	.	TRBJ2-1	TGTGCCAGCAGCCAGGATCATCTAGCGGGATGGTTTGATGAGCAGTTCTTC	CASSQDHLAGWFDEQFF
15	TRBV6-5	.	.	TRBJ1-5	TGTGCCAGCAGAAGCGCCTCGGGGAACAATCAGCCCCAGCATTTT	CASRSASGNNQPQHF
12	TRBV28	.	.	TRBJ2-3	TGTGCCAGCAGTTTACCCCGGGATACGCAGTATTTT	CASSLPRDTQYF
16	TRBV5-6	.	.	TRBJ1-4	TGTGCCAGCAGTCTTGCAGGGACAACAAACACCGAAAAACTGTTTTTT	CASSLAGTTNTEKLFF
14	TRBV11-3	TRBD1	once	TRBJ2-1	TGTGCCAGCAGCCCCGGACAGGGGGCGTATGAGCAGTTCTTC	CASSPGQGAYEQFF
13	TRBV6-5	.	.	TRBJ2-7	TGTGCCAGCAGTGCGGGACTCCCACCGGAGCAGTACTTC	CASSAGLPPEQYF
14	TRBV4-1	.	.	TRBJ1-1	TGCGCCAGCAGCCAAGGGGGGCCTGTCACTGAAGCTTTCTTT	CASSQGGPVTEAFF
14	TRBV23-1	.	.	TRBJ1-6	TGCGCCAGCAAAAGACAGCCCAATAATTCACCCCTCCACTTT	CASKRQPNNSPLHF
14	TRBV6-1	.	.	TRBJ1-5	TGTGCCACCCATAGGGGTTCCGGCAATCAGCCCCAGCATTTT	CATHRGSGNQPQHF
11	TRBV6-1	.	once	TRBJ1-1	TGTGCCAGCAGTCCCGGGAGTGAAGCTTTCTTT	CASSPGSEAFF
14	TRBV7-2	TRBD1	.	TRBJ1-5	TGTGCCAGCAGTCCCCGACAGGGAAATCAGCCCCAGCATTTT	CASSPRQGNQPQHF
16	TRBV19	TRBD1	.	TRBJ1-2	TGTGCCACCCCCTCCGGGACAGGGGGCGGAGGTTATGGCTACACCTTC	CATPSGTGGGGYGYTF
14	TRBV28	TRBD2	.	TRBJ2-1	TGTGCCAGCGCCGGGACTAGCGGCCTCGGGGAGCAGTTCTTC	CASAGTSGLGEQFF
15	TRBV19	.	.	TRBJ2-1	TGTGCCAGTACCCCCTCCTACACTAGCAGCAATGAGCAGTTCTTC	CASTPSYTSSNEQFF
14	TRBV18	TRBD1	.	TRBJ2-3	TGTGCCAGCTCAACAGAACAGGGGACAGATACGCAGTATTTT	CASSTEQGTDTQYF
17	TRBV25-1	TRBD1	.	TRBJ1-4	TGTGCCAGCAGCCCATCCGGGACAGGGGAGCCTAGTGAAAAACTGTTTTTT	CASSPSGTGEPSEKLFF
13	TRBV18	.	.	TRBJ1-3	TGTGCCAGCTCATCAGGGACAGGAAACACCATATATTTT	CASSSGTGNTIYF
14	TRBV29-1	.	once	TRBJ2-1	TGCAGCGTTGGAGGCGGGCCAAATTACAATGAGCAGTTCTTC	CSVGGGPNYNEQFF
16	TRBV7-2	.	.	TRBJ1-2	TGTGCCAGCAGCCCCACTAAAATGGACAGTAACTATGGCTACACCTTC	CASSPTKMDSNYGYTF
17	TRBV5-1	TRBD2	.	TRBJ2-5	TGCGCCAGCAGCATCGGACTAGCGGGAGGTATCCAAGAGACCCAGTACTTC	CASSIGLAGGIQETQYF
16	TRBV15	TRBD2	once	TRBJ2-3	TGTGCCACCAGCAGAGAGGTAATAGCGGGAGAGGATACGCAGTATTTT	CATSREVIAGEDTQYF
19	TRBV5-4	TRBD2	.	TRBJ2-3	TGTGCCAGCAGCGACGTTAGGTGGGCACTAGCGGACCGTCGCCGGACGCAGTATTTT	CASSDVRWALADRRRTQYF
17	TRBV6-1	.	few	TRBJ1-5	TGTGCCAGCAGTGAGGTCCAGGGGCGGGGGAGCAATCAGCCCCAGCATTTT	CASSEVQGRGSNQPQHF
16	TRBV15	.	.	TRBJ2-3	TGTGCCACCAGCAGAGATAAGGGGTCTAGCACAGATACGCAGTATTTT	CATSRDKGSSTDTQYF
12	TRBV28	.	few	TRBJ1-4	TGTGCCAGCTCCGGGGGAAGTGAAAAACTGTTTTTT	CASSGGSEKLFF
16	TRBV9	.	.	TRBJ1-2	TGTGCCAGCAGCGTAGTTGCGGGGCGAGCTGTGTTGGGCTACACCTTC	CASSVVAGRAVLGYTF
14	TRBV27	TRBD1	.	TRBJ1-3	TGTGCCAGCAAAGCAGGGGGCTCTGGAAACACCATATATTTT	CASKAGGSGNTIYF
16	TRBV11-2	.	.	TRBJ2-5	TGTGCCAGCAGCCCCCGAGGACAGCTGCGGATCGAGACCCAGTACTTC	CASSPRGQLRIETQYF
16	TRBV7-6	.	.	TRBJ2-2	TGTGCCAGCAGCTCCCCCGGGCAGGGGAACACCGGGGAGCTGTTTTTC	CASSSPGQGNTGELFF
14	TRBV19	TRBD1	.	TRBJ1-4	TGTGCCAGTAGTATAGAACAGGGGGGAGGAAAACTGTTTTTT	CASSIEQGGGKLFF
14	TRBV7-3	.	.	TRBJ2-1	TGTGCCAGCAGCTTAAAATCCGGTAGGGGCCTCCAGTTCTTC	CASSLKSGRGLQFF
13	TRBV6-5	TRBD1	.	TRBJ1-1	TGTGCCAGCTTCGACAGGGGGAACACTGAAGCTTTCTTT	CASFDRGNTEAFF
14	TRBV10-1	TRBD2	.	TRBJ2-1	TGCGCCAACGCCGGGACTAGCGGGAGGAATGAGCAGTTCTTC	CANAGTSGRNEQFF
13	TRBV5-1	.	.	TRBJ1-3	TGCGCCAGCAGGAGGGATCCTGGAAACACCATATATTTT	CASRRDPGNTIYF
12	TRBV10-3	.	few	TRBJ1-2	TGTGCCATCAGTGACGGTGCTTATGGCTACACCTTC	CAISDGAYGYTF
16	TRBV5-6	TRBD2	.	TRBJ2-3	TGTGCCAGCAGCCAGGGACTAGCGGCCCGCACAGATACGCAGTATTTT	CASSQGLAARTDTQYF
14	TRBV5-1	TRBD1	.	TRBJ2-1	TGCGCCAGCAGCTTGGAGGCAGGGGGCGATGAGCAGTTCTTC	CASSLEAGGDEQFF
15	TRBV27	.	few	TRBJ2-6	TGTGCCAGCAGTTTGCAGGGCTCTGGGGCCAACGTCCTGACTTTC	CASSLQGSGANVLTF
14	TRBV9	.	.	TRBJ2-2	TGTGCCAGCAGCGCCAGACGGGATTGGGGGGAGCTGTTTTTT	CASSARRDWGELFF
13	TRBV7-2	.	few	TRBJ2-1	TGTGCCAGCAGCGTACAGCAGGGCGATGAGCAGTTCTTC	CASSVQQGDEQFF
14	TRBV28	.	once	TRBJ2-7	TGTGCCAGCAGTCTCAGAACATACGTCCACGAGCAGTACTTC	CASSLRTYVHEQYF